A selection of T cell receptor beta chains follows, all from one sample in a study of Ad26.COV2.S vaccination and SARS-CoV-2 variants. TCRdb's table, derived via immunoSEQ multiplex PCR, lists solely in-frame clones and lacks some. The table records about 390,000 clones, around 92% of them present only once. Sequenced material: peripheral blood, taken in a trial of Ad26.COV2.S vaccine versus placebo. These receptors were taken from a person between 18 and 65 years old who received the Ad26.COV2.S COVID-19 vaccine or a placebo. CDR3s include the opening cysteine and the closing phenylalanine or tryptophan. The D gene is left open where the match is weak.

TRBJ1-2 | - | TRBV3-1/TRBV3-2 | CASSQGGRFYGYTF | TGTGCCAGCAGCCAAGGAGGCAGATTCTATGGCTACACCTTC
TRBJ2-7 | - | TRBV5-1 | CASSLITGSYEQYF | TGCGCCAGCAGCTTGATCACAGGGTCCTACGAGCAGTACTTC
TRBJ2-1 | - | TRBV7-2 | CASRQMTGRSYNEQFF | TGTGCCAGCAGACAGATGACAGGCCGTTCCTACAATGAGCAGTTCTTC
TRBJ2-7 | - | TRBV29-1 | CSVRRGGGEQYF | TGCAGCGTGCGCAGGGGGGGCGGCGAGCAGTACTTC
TRBJ1-5 | - | TRBV4-3 | CASSQDGGQPQHF | TGCGCCAGCAGCCAAGACGGGGGTCAGCCCCAGCATTTT
TRBJ1-2 | TRBD1 | TRBV27 | CASSTPGTGGGGYTF | TGTGCCAGCTCTACCCCCGGGACAGGGGGCGGTGGCTACACCTTC
TRBJ2-1 | TRBD1 | TRBV28 | CASSFEGANHNEQFF | TGTGCCAGCAGTTTCGAGGGGGCGAACCACAATGAGCAGTTCTTC
TRBJ1-4 | TRBD1 | TRBV28 | CAWGTVTNEKLFF | TGTGCCTGGGGGACAGTGACTAATGAAAAACTGTTTTTT
TRBJ2-7 | TRBD1 | TRBV2 | CASSEASGGYEQYF | TGTGCCAGCAGTGAAGCATCAGGGGGCTACGAGCAGTACTTC
TRBJ2-5 | TRBD2 | TRBV7-6 | CASSLVPVVSGGFVGQYF | TGTGCCAGCAGCTTAGTCCCCGTGGTTAGCGGGGGGTTTGTTGGCCAGTACTTC
TRBJ2-3 | - | TRBV25-1 | CASSAYGGGRTDTQYF | TGTGCCAGCAGTGCTTACGGTGGGGGCCGCACAGATACGCAGTATTTT
TRBJ1-2 | TRBD1 | TRBV12-5 | CASGPVPGQGIYGYTF | TGTGCTAGTGGCCCTGTACCGGGACAGGGAATCTATGGCTACACCTTC